This T cell receptor beta chain was recorded in a study of cytomegalovirus exposure and HLA in healthy donors. This clone was seen once. An end of the junction differs from the germline gene, which may be a read error. The table came from immunoSEQ multiplex PCR; TCRdb's copy has only in-frame clones and leaves some out. The table records some 64,000 clones, approximately 97% of them present only once. The V gene's germline CDR1 is SGHVS and CDR2 FNYEAQ. The CDR3 extends over 15 amino acids. The chain is built from TRBV7-6 and TRBJ2-7, with D tentatively TRBD1 (6 bases). The sample comprised PBMCs. This sequence was found in a young woman in good health and CMV-seropositive. CDR3 residues: CASSVAVTGIREQYF. The CDR3 nucleotides are TGTGCCAGCAGCGTAGCCGTTACAGGGATCAGGGAGCAGTACTTC.